In this sample, the clone carrying this TCR beta chain turned up many times. One end of the junction fails to match germline, which may point to a read error. One entry per CDR3 protein results from TCRdb running MiXCR on the reads. The sample comprises fewer than 700,000 distinct CDR3 sequences, roughly a quarter of which are singletons, and 7.5% to 9% rests with the top ten. The record originates from a study of T cell repertoires in cytomegalovirus infection. The CDR3 is 17 residues long. Germline V CDR1 and CDR2: SGHAT, FQNNGV. The sequenced material came from CD8+ T cells from PBMCs. The sequence was collected from a human donor in good health (CMV status not recorded). Some clones in this sample may be carry-over from other donors' samples. The V and J genes are TRBV11-2 and TRBJ2-1; TRBD2 matches 12 bases. Here the CDR3 DNA reads TGTGCCAGCAGCCTAGAACTAGCGGGGGGCGATTACAATGAGCAGTTCTTC. It specifies CASSLELAGGDYNEQFF.